The next 18 T cell receptor beta chains were all read from a single sample in a study of cytomegalovirus exposure and HLA in healthy donors. The PCR used 60 Vbeta and 13 Jbeta primers. The assay was immunoSEQ multiplex PCR, and TCRdb's table has in-frame clones only and misses some. The sample includes 120,000 or so clones, about 68% seen only once; the top ten take 3% to 4.5%. Sequencing used PBMCs. Receptors originate from a man aged 35 to 55 in good health and CMV-seropositive.

The V and J genes are TRBV7-3 and TRBJ2-1, with D maybe TRBD1 (5 bases). The V end lost 5 bases, the J end lost 5 bases, and 16 bases lay between the germline ends. CDR3 length equals 15 residues. Looked up from germline, CDR1 is SGHTA and CDR2 is FQGTGA. The CDR3 DNA sequence: TGTGCCAGCAGCATAAGGGGCTCGACTGACAATGAGCAGTTCTTC. It yields the protein CASSIRGSTDNEQFF.

DNA of the CDR3: TGTGCCAGCAGTCCACGGGGGGATAATGAAAAACTGTTTTTT. This codes for CASSPRGDNEKLFF. The chain is built from TRBV6-5 and TRBJ1-4, with TRBD1 as a possible D gene (5 bases). From germline, CDR1 is MNHEY and CDR2 SVGAGI. The V and J ends lost 5 bases and 4 bases respectively, with 11 bases between them. This CDR3 spans 14 amino acids.

This clone occurred once. The chain combines TRBV15 with TRBJ2-1, with a possible D match to TRBD1 (6 bases). The CDR3 is 16 amino acids. Trimming shortened V by 1 base and J by 2 bases, and 12 bases separated the two germline ends. Germline-derived CDR1 and CDR2 are LNHNV and YYDKDF (reference sequence). This chain's CDR3 is CATSRGGRGPYNEQFF. DNA of the CDR3: TGTGCCACCAGCAGAGGGGGCAGGGGCCCCTACAATGAGCAGTTCTTC.

V usage is TRBV19 and J usage is TRBJ2-7, with 10 bases identical to TRBD1. The ends lost 6 bases at V and 5 bases at J; junction bases unmatched: 4. Germline V lookup: CDR1 LNHDA, CDR2 SQIVND (reference sequence). This CDR3 has 13 residues. DNA for the CDR3: TGTGCCAGTAGCGAGACAGGGGGCAACGAGCAGTACTTC. It encodes CASSETGGNEQYF.

The chain employs TRBV5-6 and TRBJ2-7; 11 bases align to TRBD2. V lost 4 bases to trimming and J lost 1 base; unmatched junction nucleotides: 13. Looked up from germline, CDR1 is SGHDT and CDR2 is YYEEEE. There are 18 residues in the CDR3. CDR3 region: CASSARLAGGPRSYEQYF. For the CDR3, the DNA is TGTGCCAGCAGCGCCCGTTTAGCGGGAGGGCCCAGGTCCTACGAGCAGTACTTC. The full variable domain, in which reference TRBV5-6 and TRBJ2-7 provide the parts outside the CDR3, is DAGVTQSPTHLIKTRGQQVTLRCSPKSGHDTVSWYQQALGQGPQFIFQYYEEEERQRGNFPDRFSGHQFPNYSSELNVNALLLGDSALYLCASSARLAGGPRSYEQYFGPGTRLTVT.

This chain joins TRBV2 and TRBJ1-2, with 9 bases that match TRBD1. Per germline, CDR1 SNHLY and CDR2 FYNNEI. CDR3 length: 14 residues. The V gene end was trimmed by 6 bases and the J gene end by 4 bases; junction bases not matched to a gene: 6. The CDR3 nucleotides are TGTGCCAGCAGGGTACAGGGGGCAGTCTATGGCTACACCTTC. Residues: CASRVQGAVYGYTF.

This chain joins TRBV10-3 and TRBJ2-4; a weak D match, TRBD2 (5 bases). This CDR3 is built from 15 residues. Looked up from germline, CDR1 is ENHRY and CDR2 is SYGVKD. V shed 6 bases and J shed 8 bases, with 20 bases lying between them. The CDR3 protein is CAISQRSGVGDIQYF. CDR3 DNA sequence: TGTGCCATCAGCCAAAGGAGCGGAGTCGGGGACATTCAGTACTTC.

The chain is built from TRBV15 and TRBJ1-5; 8 nucleotides agree with TRBD1. CDR3 length: 13 amino acids. Looked up from germline, CDR1 is LNHNV and CDR2 is YYDKDF (reference sequence). With 1 base clipped from V and 16 bases from J, the junction kept 9 bases outside the gene matches. CDR3 DNA: TGTGCCACCAGCAGAGCCCGGGACAGGACCATACATTTT. Encoded protein: CATSRARDRTIHF.

This chain links TRBV4-2 with TRBJ2-7, with a weak D call TRBD2 (5 bases). Trimming took 0 bases from V and 4 from J, leaving 10 bases between them. Germline V gene data show CDR1 as LGHNA and CDR2 as YNFKEQ. The CDR3 runs 14 residues. CDR3 sequence (DNA): TGTGCCAGCAGCCAAGAACGGGGTCATTACGAGCAGTACTTC. The encoded protein is CASSQERGHYEQYF.

This clone was seen only once. The CDR3 coding sequence is TGTGCCAGCAGTTACTGGACAGGAAACACCGGGGAGCTGTTTTTT. Translating it yields CASSYWTGNTGELFF. This chain links TRBV6-6 with TRBJ2-2, with TRBD1 matching over 7 bases. CDR1 and CDR2 from the germline V gene are MNHNY and SVGAGI (reference sequence). The CDR3 runs to 15 residues. The ends lost 1 base at V and 2 bases at J; junction bases unmatched: 1.

This clone has ten or more counts. The chain carries TRBV27 and TRBJ2-7; 11 nucleotides line up with TRBD1. The CDR3 runs to 17 residues. From germline, CDR1 is MNHEY and CDR2 SMNVEV (reference sequence). J was trimmed by 1 base and V by 5 bases; bases with no gene match: 10. CDR3 nucleotides: TGTGCCAGCAGTCCCTCGGTCCGGGACAGGGGGTCCTACGAGCAGTACTTC. It encodes CASSPSVRDRGSYEQYF.

V usage is TRBV13 and J usage is TRBJ1-2; D remains unclear. CDR3 length: 15 residues. CDR1 is PRHDT and CDR2 is FYEKMQ in the germline V gene (reference sequence). With 2 bases removed from V and 3 bases from J, the gap between germline ends came to 13 bases. In DNA, the CDR3 is TGTGCCAGCAGCTTAATTCTGGAGAGGTACTATGGCTACACCTTC. It codes for CASSLILERYYGYTF.

The genes are TRBV21-1 and TRBJ2-7; the D call TRBD2 from the table was never checked on the DNA. TRBV21-1 is deemed a pseudogene. The CDR3 length is 16 residues. The CDR3 DNA follows: TGTGCCATAAACCCACTAGCGGGAGGGGGATCCTACGAGCAGTACTTC. Translation gives CAINPLAGGGSYEQYF.

The genes are TRBV7-6 and TRBJ1-4, with 11 positions matching TRBD1. The J segment lost 4 bases and the V segment lost 3 bases, leaving 4 bases of the junction unmatched. This CDR3 contains 16 residues. CDR1 is SGHVS, CDR2 FNYEAQ, per germline. CDR3 protein: CASSFGQGAGNEKLFF. For the CDR3, the DNA is TGTGCCAGCAGCTTCGGACAGGGGGCGGGTAATGAAAAACTGTTTTTT.

V is TRBV5-1 and J is TRBJ1-5; 8 positions agree with TRBD1. J lost 2 bases, V lost 3 bases, and 1 base had no gene match. The germline V gene has CDR1 SGHRS and CDR2 YFSETQ. This CDR3 is 14 amino acids long. Here the CDR3 DNA reads TGCGCCAGCAGCTCGACAGGGGGCAATCAGCCCCAGCATTTT. Translating it yields CASSSTGGNQPQHF.

This chain links TRBV15 with TRBJ2-2; 9 nucleotides match TRBD2. The CDR3 is 17 residues long. J lost 7 bases, V lost 0 bases, and 9 bases had no gene match. From germline, CDR1 is LNHNV and CDR2 YYDKDF (reference sequence). Here the CDR3 DNA reads TGTGCCACCAGCAGAGATGGTAGCGGGAGCTGGGGCGGGGAGCTGTTTTTT. This encodes CATSRDGSGSWGGELFF.

V gene TRBV9 combines with J gene TRBJ2-1; 8 nucleotides agree with TRBD2. CDR3 length: 15 amino acids. J lost 0 bases, V lost 4 bases, and 3 bases had no gene match. Germline V gene data show CDR1 as SGDLS and CDR2 as YYNGEE. CDR3 sequence reads: CASSFSGGSYNEQFF. The CDR3, as DNA: TGTGCCAGCAGCTTCAGCGGGGGCTCCTACAATGAGCAGTTCTTC.

The chain uses TRBV6-1 and TRBJ2-2, with 7 bases that match TRBD1. CDR3 length equals 14 residues. V lost 9 bases and J lost 5; bases outside the gene matches: 9. The germline V gene encodes CDR1 MNHNS and CDR2 SASEGT. Here the CDR3 DNA reads TGTGCCAGTAACCAGGGGGTTGTGACCGGGGAGCTGTTTTTT. This translates into CASNQGVVTGELFF.